This passage covers 16 T cell receptor beta chains from one sample sequenced in a study of vaccination and CD4 T cells after COVID-19. Once obtained from cultured CD4+ T cells, the DNA was sequenced using the Oncomine TCR Beta short-read assay. Via MiXCR, TCRdb re-called the PCR reads, giving one row per CDR3 protein. The table has roughly 11,000 distinct CDR3 sequences, around three fifths seen once. These receptors are not linked to any known antigen. Treatment defined: roughly 10-day PBMC culture with coronavirus spike peptide pools or control peptides (ViraFEST assay). The sample here was CD4+ T cells from blood, cultured in vitro, taken before SARS-CoV-2 vaccination. These receptors originate from a human donor who had recovered from COVID-19.

This clonotype was seen only a few times. The chain has TRBV27 and TRBJ2-7, with D perhaps matching TRBD2 (6 bases). This CDR3 contains 15 residues. In germline, CDR1 is MNHEY, CDR2 SMNVEV (reference sequence). V lost 0 bases to trimming and J lost 2 bases, with 11 bases between them. CDR3 sequence reads: CASSLSVGGAYEQYF. CDR3 sequence (DNA): TGTGCCAGCAGTTTATCGGTGGGGGGAGCCTACGAGCAGTACTTC.

The rearrangement links TRBV6-1 to TRBJ2-1, with D possibly TRBD2 on 5 matching bases. There are 12 residues in the CDR3. Germline CDR1 reads MNHNS; CDR2 reads SASEGT. Trimming took 4 bases from V and 8 from J, leaving 9 bases between them. CDR3 DNA: TGTGCCAGCAGTGTAGCGTGGGATGAGCAGTTCTTC. This encodes CASSVAWDEQFF.

The gene calls are TRBV19 and TRBJ2-3, with D perhaps matching TRBD2 (5 bases). Trimming removed 6 bases at V and 2 bases at J, with 15 bases between. This CDR3 contains 15 residues. Germline-derived CDR1 and CDR2 are LNHDA and SQIVND (reference sequence). CDR3 sequence: CASSAGVTFTDTQYF. DNA for the CDR3: TGTGCCAGTAGCGCCGGGGTAACCTTCACAGATACGCAGTATTTT.

V usage is TRBV18 and J usage is TRBJ2-1; D remains ambiguous. The CDR3 runs 15 residues. The ends were cut back, 0 bases at V and 6 bases at J, with 12 bases in the middle. CDR1 and CDR2 from the germline V gene are KGHSH and LQKENI. CDR3 sequence: CASSPPLSRVNEQFF. The CDR3 nucleotides read TGTGCCAGCTCACCACCCCTATCTCGAGTCAATGAGCAGTTCTTC. Complete variable domain (other parts from reference TRBV18 and TRBJ2-1): NAGVMQNPRHLVRRRGQEARLRCSPMKGHSHVYWYRQLPEEGLKFMVYLQKENIIDESGMPKERFSAEFPKEGPSILRIQQVVRGDSAAYFCASSPPLSRVNEQFFGPGTRLTVL.

This chain joins TRBV28 and TRBJ1-5; a weak D match, TRBD1 (6 bases). V lost 5 bases, J lost 0 bases, and 11 bases lay in between. The CDR3 runs to 15 residues. Germline CDR1 is MDHEN and CDR2 is SYDVKM. CDR3: CASSGHRDSNQPQHF. The CDR3 DNA reads TGTGCCAGCAGTGGCCACAGGGATAGCAATCAGCCCCAGCATTTT.

This clonotype showed up just a few times. This chain connects TRBV28 to TRBJ1-5, with TRBD1 as a possible D gene (5 bases). The germline CDR1 and CDR2 sequences are MDHEN and SYDVKM. The CDR3 is 15 amino acids. Trimming left V 8 bases short and J 4 bases short, with 18 bases between. This CDR3 is CASVRGVQGNQPQHF. The DNA for the CDR3 is TGTGCCAGCGTCCGGGGGGTTCAGGGTAATCAGCCCCAGCATTTT.

This clonotype was detected a few times. In DNA, the CDR3 is TGTGCCAGCAGCTTCGTGGGAGGGCGGGAGCAGTTCTTC. This encodes CASSFVGGREQFF. This chain joins TRBV7-8 and TRBJ2-1; 7 nucleotides align to TRBD2. This CDR3 contains 13 residues. The junction had 6 bases not matched to a gene; V was cut back by 3 bases and J by 10 bases. Per germline, CDR1 SGHVS and CDR2 FQNEAQ.

The genes are TRBV5-1 and TRBJ1-1; TRBD1 might be the D (6 bases). The CDR3 sequence is 14 residues long. Germline loops: CDR1 SGHRS, CDR2 YFSETQ. Between the trimmed V and J ends, which lost 2 bases and 4 bases, there was a span of 12 bases. CDR3 loop: CASSFTSDSTEAFF. CDR3 in DNA: TGCGCCAGCAGCTTCACCTCGGACAGCACTGAAGCTTTCTTT.

CDR3 in amino acids: CATRSTSERLQETQYF. CDR3 coding DNA: TGTGCCACCAGGTCCACTAGCGAAAGACTCCAAGAGACCCAGTACTTC. The chain carries TRBV15 and TRBJ2-5; 7 nucleotides match TRBD2. This CDR3 has 16 amino acids. V was clipped by 6 bases and J by 1 base; unmatched bases: 11. CDR1 is LNHNV, CDR2 YYDKDF, per germline (reference sequence).

For the CDR3, the DNA is TGTGCCAGCAGTTACGACACGGTATCTTTGGAAGCTTTCTTT. Its translation is CASSYDTVSLEAFF. The chain links TRBV6-5 to TRBJ1-1; no definite D call. The V end lost 2 bases, the J end lost 8 bases, and 15 bases lay between the germline ends. The CDR3 covers 14 residues. Germline V gene sequence: CDR1 MNHEY, CDR2 SVGAGI.

The genes are TRBV6-1 and TRBJ1-6, with 7 bases that match TRBD1. V shed 5 bases and J 10 bases; nucleotides not matched to a gene: 2. Germline assignment: CDR1 MNHNS and CDR2 SASEGT. CDR3 length: 12 residues. The CDR3, as DNA: TGTGCCAGCAGTCGACAGGGATCACCCCTCCACTTT. Protein product: CASSRQGSPLHF.

This clonotype was observed a few times. The chain has TRBV20-1 and TRBJ2-5; no definite D call. Per germline, CDR1 DFQATT and CDR2 SNEGSKA (reference sequence). Trimming left V 5 bases short and J 2 bases short, with 3 bases between. The CDR3 is 10 amino acids. The CDR3 DNA is TGCAGTGCTGCACAAGAGACCCAGTACTTC. Translation: CSAAQETQYF.

The V and J genes are TRBV7-9 and TRBJ2-3, with 10 bases aligning to TRBD2. The CDR3 runs to 17 residues. With V trimmed by 5 bases and J by 2 bases, 10 bases remained unmatched. The V gene's germline CDR1 is SEHNR and CDR2 FQNEAQ (reference sequence). In nucleotides, the CDR3 is TGTGCCAGCAGCCTGGGATCTAGCGGGGGACCCACAGATACGCAGTATTTT. Translating it yields CASSLGSSGGPTDTQYF.

The chain links TRBV19 to TRBJ1-2; no reliable D call. The CDR3 sequence is 11 residues long. V shed 5 bases and J shed 5 bases, with 6 bases lying between them. CDR1 and CDR2 from the germline V gene are LNHDA and SQIVND (reference sequence). CDR3 DNA sequence: TGTGCCAGTAGTGTATATTATGGCTACACCTTC. It codes for CASSVYYGYTF.

The rearrangement links TRBV12-3 or TRBV12-4 to TRBJ1-5; D is unclear. The CDR3 contains 13 residues. V lost 4 bases and J 4 bases, leaving 8 bases between the germline ends. For the CDR3, the DNA is TGTGCCAGCAGTTCAAGGGATAATCAGCCCCAGCATTTT. The encoded protein is CASSSRDNQPQHF.

J is TRBJ2-7 and V is TRBV19; 8 positions match TRBD1. Per the germline V gene, CDR1 is LNHDA and CDR2 is SQIVND (reference sequence). The length of the CDR3 is 15 residues. V lost 1 base, J lost 5 bases, and 7 bases stayed unmatched. The CDR3 here is CASSIARTGYDEQYF. CDR3 bases: TGTGCCAGTAGTATAGCAAGGACAGGGTATGACGAGCAGTACTTC.